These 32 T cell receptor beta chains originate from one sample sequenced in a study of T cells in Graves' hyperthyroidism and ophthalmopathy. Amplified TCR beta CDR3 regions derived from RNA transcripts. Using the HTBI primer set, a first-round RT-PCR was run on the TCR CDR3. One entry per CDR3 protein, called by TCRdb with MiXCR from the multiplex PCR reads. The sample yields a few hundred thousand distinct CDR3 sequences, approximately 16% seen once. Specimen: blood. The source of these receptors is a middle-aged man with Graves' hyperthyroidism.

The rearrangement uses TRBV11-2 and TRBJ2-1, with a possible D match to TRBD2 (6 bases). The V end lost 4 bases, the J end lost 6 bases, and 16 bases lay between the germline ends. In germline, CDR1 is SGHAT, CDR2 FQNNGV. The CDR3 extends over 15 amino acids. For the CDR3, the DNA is TGTGCCAGCAGCTCGGGGGTCGATTGGTCCAATGAGCAGTTCTTC. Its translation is CASSSGVDWSNEQFF.

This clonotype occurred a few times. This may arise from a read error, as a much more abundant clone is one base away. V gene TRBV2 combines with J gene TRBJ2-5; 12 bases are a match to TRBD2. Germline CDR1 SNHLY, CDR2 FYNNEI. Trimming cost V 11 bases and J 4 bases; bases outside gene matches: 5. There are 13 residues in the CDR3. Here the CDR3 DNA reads TGTGCCGACGGACTAGCGGGATTAGAGACCCAGTACTTC. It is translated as CADGLAGLETQYF.

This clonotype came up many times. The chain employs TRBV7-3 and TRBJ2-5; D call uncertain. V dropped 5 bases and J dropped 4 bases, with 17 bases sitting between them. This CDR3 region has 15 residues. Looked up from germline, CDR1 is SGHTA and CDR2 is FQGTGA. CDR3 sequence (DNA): TGTGCCAGCAGCCGGTCCCCAGAGGTGGGAGAGACCCAGTACTTC. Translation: CASSRSPEVGETQYF.

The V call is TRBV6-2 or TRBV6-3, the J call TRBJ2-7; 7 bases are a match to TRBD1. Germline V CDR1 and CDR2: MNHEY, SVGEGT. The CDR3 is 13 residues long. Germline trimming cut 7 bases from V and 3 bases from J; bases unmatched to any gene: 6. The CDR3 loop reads CASMLAGGYEQYF. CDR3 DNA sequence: TGTGCCAGCATGCTGGCAGGGGGCTACGAGCAGTACTTC.

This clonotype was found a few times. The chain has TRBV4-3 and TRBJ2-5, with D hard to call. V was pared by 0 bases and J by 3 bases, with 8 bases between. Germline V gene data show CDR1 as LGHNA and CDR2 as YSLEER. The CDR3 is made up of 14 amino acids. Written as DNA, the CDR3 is TGCGCCAGCAGCCAAGAGTGGTCAGAAGAGACCCAGTACTTC. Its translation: CASSQEWSEETQYF.

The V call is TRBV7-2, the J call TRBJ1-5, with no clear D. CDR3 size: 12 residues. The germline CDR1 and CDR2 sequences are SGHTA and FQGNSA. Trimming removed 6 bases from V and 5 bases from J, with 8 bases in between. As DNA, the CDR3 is TGTGCCAGCAGTCATTTCGATCAGCCCCAGCATTTT. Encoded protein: CASSHFDQPQHF.

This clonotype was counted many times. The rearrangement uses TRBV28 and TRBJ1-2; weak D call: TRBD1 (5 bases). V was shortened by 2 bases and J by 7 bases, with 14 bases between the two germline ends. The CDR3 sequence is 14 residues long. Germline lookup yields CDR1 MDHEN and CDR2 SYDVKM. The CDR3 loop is CASSLDPGRGGYTF. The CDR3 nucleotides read TGTGCCAGCAGTTTAGATCCAGGAAGGGGTGGCTACACCTTC.

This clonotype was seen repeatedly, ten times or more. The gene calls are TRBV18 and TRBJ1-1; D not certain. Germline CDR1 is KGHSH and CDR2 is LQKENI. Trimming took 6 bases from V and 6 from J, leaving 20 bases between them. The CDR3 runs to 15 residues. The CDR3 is CASSQHDLREAEAFF. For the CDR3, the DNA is TGTGCCAGCTCCCAACACGACCTCCGCGAAGCTGAAGCTTTCTTT.

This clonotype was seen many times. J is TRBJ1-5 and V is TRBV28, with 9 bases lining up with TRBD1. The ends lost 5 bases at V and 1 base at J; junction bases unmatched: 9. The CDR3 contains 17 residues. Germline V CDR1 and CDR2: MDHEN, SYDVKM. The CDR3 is CASSPLTGGNSNQPQHF. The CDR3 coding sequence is TGTGCCAGCAGTCCGCTCACAGGGGGCAACAGCAATCAGCCCCAGCATTTT.

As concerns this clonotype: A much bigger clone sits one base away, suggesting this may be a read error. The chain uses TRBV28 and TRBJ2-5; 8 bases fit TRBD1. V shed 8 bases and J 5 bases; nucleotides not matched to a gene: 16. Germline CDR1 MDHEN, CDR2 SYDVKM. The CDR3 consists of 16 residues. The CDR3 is CASGTPVAGGLETQYF. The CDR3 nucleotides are TGTGCCAGCGGCACCCCAGTGGCAGGGGGCTTGGAGACCCAGTACTTC.

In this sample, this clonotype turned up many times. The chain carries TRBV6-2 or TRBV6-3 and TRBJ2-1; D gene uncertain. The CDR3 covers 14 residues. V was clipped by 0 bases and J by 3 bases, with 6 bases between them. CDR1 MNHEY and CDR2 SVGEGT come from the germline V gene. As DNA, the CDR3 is TGTGCCAGCAGTTACTCGCGAAGCTACAATGAGCAGTTCTTC. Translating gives CASSYSRSYNEQFF.

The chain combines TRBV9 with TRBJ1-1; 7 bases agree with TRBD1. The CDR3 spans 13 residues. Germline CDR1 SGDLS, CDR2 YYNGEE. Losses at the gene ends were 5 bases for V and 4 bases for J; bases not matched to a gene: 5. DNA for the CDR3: TGTGCCAGCAGTCAAGCAGGGGGCACTGAAGCTTTCTTT. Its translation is CASSQAGGTEAFF.

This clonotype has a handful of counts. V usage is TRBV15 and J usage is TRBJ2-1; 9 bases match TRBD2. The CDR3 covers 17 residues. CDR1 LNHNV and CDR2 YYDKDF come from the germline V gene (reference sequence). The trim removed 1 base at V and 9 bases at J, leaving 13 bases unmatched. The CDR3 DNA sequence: TGTGCCACCAGCAGAGCCTATAGCGGGGGCGGGGACAGTGAGCAGTTCTTC. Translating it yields CATSRAYSGGGDSEQFF.

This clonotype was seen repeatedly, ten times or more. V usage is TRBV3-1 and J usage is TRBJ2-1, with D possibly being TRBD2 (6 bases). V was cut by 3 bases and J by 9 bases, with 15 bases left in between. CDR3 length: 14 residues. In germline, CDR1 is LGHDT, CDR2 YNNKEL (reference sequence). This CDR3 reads CASSQRGLRVEQFF. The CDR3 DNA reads TGTGCCAGCAGCCAGCGGGGATTAAGGGTTGAGCAGTTCTTC.

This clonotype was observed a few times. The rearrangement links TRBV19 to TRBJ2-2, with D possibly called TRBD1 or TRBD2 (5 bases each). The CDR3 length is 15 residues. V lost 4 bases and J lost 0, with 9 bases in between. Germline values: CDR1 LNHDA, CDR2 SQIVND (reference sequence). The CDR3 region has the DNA TGTGCCAGTAGTACCGGGACCACGAACACCGGGGAGCTGTTTTTT. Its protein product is CASSTGTTNTGELFF.

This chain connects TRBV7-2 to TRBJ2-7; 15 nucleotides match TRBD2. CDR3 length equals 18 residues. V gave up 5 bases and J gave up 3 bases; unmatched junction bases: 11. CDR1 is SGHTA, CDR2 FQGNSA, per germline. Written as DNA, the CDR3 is TGTGCCAGCAGCCTACAAGGACTAGCGGGGGGGACTTACTACGAGCAGTACTTC. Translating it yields CASSLQGLAGGTYYEQYF.

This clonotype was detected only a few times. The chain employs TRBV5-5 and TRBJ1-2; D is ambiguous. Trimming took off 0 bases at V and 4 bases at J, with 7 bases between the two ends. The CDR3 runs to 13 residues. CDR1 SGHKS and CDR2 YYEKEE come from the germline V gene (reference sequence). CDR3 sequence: CASSLEVTYGYTF. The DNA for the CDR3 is TGTGCCAGCAGCTTGGAAGTCACCTATGGCTACACCTTC.

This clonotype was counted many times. CDR3 coding DNA: TGTGCCAGCAGCCAAGAGTGGCAGGGGGCGCGCGACGAGCAGTACTTC. Translation gives CASSQEWQGARDEQYF. The chain couples TRBV4-2 to TRBJ2-7; TRBD1 aligns across 8 bases. V shed 0 bases, J shed 5 bases, and the junction held 9 bases outside the gene matches. The CDR3 contains 16 residues. In germline, CDR1 is LGHNA, CDR2 YNFKEQ.

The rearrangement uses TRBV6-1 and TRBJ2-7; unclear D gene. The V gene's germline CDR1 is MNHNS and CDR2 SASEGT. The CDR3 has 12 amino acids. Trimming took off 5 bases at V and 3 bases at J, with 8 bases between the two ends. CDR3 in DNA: TGTGCCAGCAGTTTCTACATCTACGAGCAGTACTTC. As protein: CASSFYIYEQYF.

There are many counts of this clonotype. This chain's CDR3 is CSARGPANTGELFF. CDR3 nucleotide sequence: TGCAGTGCTAGAGGGCCAGCGAACACCGGGGAGCTGTTTTTT. The chain combines TRBV20-1 with TRBJ2-2; D call uncertain. This CDR3 has 14 amino acids. V was shortened by 1 base and J by 0 bases, with 6 bases between the two germline ends. Germline V gene sequence: CDR1 DFQATT, CDR2 SNEGSKA (reference sequence).

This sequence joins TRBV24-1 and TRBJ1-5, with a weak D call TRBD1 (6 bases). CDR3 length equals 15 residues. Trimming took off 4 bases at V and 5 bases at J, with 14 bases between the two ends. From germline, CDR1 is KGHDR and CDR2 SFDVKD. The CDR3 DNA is TGTGCCACCAGTGACCCTACCAGGGGAGATCAGCCCCAGCATTTT. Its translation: CATSDPTRGDQPQHF.

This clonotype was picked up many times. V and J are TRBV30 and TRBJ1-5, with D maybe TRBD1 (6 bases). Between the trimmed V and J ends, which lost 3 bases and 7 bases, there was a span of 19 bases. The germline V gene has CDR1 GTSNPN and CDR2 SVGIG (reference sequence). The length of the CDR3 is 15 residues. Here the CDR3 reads CAWSGVRGGKQPQHF. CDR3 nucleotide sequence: TGTGCCTGGAGCGGAGTCAGGGGAGGTAAACAGCCCCAGCATTTT.

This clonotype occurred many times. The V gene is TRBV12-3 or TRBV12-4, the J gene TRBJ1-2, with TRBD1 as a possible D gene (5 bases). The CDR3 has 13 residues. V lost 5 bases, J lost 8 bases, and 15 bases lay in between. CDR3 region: CASSPAGARGYTF. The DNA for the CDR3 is TGTGCCAGCAGTCCCGCCGGGGCGAGGGGCTACACCTTC.

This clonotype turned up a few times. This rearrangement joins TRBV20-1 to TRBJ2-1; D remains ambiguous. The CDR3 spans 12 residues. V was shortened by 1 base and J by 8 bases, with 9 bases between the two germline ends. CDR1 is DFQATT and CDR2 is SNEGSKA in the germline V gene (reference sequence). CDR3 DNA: TGCAGTGCTAGAGGAGTTGTCTATGAGCAGTTCTTC. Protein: CSARGVVYEQFF.

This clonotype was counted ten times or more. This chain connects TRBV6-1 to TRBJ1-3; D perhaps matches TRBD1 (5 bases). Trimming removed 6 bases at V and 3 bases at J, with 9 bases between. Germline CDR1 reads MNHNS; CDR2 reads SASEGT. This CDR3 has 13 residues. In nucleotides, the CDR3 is TGTGCCAGCAGGAGGGACGGTGGAAACACCATATATTTT. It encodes CASRRDGGNTIYF.

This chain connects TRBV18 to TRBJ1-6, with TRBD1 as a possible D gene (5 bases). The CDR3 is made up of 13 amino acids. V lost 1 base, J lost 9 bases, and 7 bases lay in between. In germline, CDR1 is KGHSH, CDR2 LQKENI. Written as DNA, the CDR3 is TGTGCCAGCTCACCACACGACAGTTCACCCCTCCACTTT. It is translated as CASSPHDSSPLHF.

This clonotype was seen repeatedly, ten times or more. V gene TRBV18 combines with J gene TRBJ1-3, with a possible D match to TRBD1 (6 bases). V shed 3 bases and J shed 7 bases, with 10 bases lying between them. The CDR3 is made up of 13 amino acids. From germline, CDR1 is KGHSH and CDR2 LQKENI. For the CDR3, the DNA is TGTGCCAGCTCACCCCTCGGGGGCAACACCATATATTTT. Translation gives CASSPLGGNTIYF.

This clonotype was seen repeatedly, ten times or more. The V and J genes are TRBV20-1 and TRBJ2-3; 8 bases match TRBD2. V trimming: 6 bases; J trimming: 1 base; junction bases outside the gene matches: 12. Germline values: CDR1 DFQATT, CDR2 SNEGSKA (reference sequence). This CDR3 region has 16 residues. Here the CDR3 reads CSAVVEAGGGTDTQYF. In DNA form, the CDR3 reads TGCAGTGCCGTGGTCGAGGCGGGGGGTGGCACAGATACGCAGTATTTT.

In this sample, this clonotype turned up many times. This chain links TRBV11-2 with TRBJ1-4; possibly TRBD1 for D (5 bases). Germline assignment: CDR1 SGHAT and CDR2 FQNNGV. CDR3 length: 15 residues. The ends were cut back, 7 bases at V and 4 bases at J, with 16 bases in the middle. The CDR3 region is CASTSQGGINEKLFF. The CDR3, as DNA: TGTGCCAGCACGTCCCAGGGAGGTATTAATGAAAAACTGTTTTTT.

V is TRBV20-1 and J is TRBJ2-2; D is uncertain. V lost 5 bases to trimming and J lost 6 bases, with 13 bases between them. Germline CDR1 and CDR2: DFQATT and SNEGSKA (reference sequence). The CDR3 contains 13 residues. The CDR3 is CSAEPLAAGELFF. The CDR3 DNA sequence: TGCAGTGCTGAACCCTTAGCTGCCGGGGAGCTGTTTTTT.

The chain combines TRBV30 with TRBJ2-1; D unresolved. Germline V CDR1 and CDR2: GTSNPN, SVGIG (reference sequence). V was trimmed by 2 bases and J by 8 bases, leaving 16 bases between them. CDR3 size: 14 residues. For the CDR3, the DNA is TGTGCCTGGAGTCTAACCGGAAGGGCACATGAGCAGTTCTTC. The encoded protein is CAWSLTGRAHEQFF. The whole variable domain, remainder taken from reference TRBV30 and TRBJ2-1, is SQTIHQWPATLVQPVGSPLSLECTVEGTSNPNLYWYRQAAGRGLQLLFYSVGIGQISSEVPQNLSASRPQDRQFILSSKKLLLSDSGFYLCAWSLTGRAHEQFFGPGTRLTVL.

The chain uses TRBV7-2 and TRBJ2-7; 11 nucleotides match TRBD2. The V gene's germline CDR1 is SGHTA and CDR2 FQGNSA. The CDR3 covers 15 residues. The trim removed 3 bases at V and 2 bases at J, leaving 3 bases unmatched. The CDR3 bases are TGTGCCAGCAGCTTCCTTAGCGGGGGGGCCTACGAGCAGTACTTC. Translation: CASSFLSGGAYEQYF. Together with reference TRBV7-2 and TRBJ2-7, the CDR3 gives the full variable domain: GAGVSQSPSNKVTEKGKDVELRCDPISGHTALYWYRQSLGQGLEFLIYFQGNSAPDKSGLPSDRFSAERTGGSVSTLTIQRTQQEDSAVYLCASSFLSGGAYEQYFGPGTRLTVT.